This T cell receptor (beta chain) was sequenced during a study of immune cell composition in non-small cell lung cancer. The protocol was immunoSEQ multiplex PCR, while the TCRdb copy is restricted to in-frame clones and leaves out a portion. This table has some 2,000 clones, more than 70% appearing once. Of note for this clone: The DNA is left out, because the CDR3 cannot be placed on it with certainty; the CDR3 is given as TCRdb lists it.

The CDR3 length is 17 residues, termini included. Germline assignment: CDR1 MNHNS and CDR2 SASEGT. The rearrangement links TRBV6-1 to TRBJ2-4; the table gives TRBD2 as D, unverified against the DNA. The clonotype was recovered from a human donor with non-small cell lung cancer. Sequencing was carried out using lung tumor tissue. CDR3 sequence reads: CASSEAPNWGVGNIQHF.